This passage covers 18 T cell receptor beta chains from one sample sequenced in a study of shared clonotypes between healthy human individuals. Here immunoSEQ multiplex PCR was the method, and the copy in TCRdb shows in-frame clones only, minus some. The sample holds roughly 500,000 clones, roughly 95% seen once. Sequenced: naive CD4+ T cells sorted from blood. Subset described: CD45RA+ positively selected. Receptor source: a woman aged 25 to 39 in good health.

This sequence joins TRBV4-1 and TRBJ2-7; the match to TRBD2 covers 8 bases. Trimming took 3 bases from V and 0 from J; bases not matched to a gene: 10. Germline V gene lookup returns CDR1 MGHRA and CDR2 YSYEKL. The CDR3 has 17 residues. This CDR3 reads CASSQVLKREPSYEQYF. The CDR3, as DNA: TGCGCCAGCAGCCAGGTCCTTAAGCGGGAGCCCTCCTACGAGCAGTACTTC.

The gene calls are TRBV6-6 and TRBJ1-3; 7 nucleotides line up with TRBD1. In germline, CDR1 is MNHNY, CDR2 SVGAGI (reference sequence). The CDR3 is 15 amino acids. The V gene end was trimmed by 6 bases and the J gene end by 6 bases; junction bases not matched to a gene: 11. The CDR3 DNA reads TGTGCCAGCAGCCTTTTCCTGGACAGGAAAAACACCATATATTTT. Translating gives CASSLFLDRKNTIYF.

The V call is TRBV6-5, the J call TRBJ2-6; D is ambiguous. CDR3 length: 13 residues. The germline V gene encodes CDR1 MNHEY and CDR2 SVGAGI. The V end was cut by 6 bases, the J end by 2 bases, with 5 bases between. CDR3 DNA: TGTGCCAGCAGAGGACCTGGGGCCAACGTCCTGACTTTC. It translates to CASRGPGANVLTF.

This sequence joins TRBV29-1 and TRBJ1-1, with TRBD1 as a possible D gene (5 bases). The CDR3 extends over 10 amino acids. V was trimmed by 5 bases and J by 8 bases, leaving 9 bases between them. Per germline, CDR1 SQVTM and CDR2 ANQGSEA. This CDR3 reads CSVSWDEAFF. The CDR3 DNA reads as TGCAGCGTTAGCTGGGACGAAGCTTTCTTT.

This chain connects TRBV18 to TRBJ2-1; D is perhaps TRBD1 or TRBD2 (5 bases each). Germline CDR1 reads KGHSH; CDR2 reads LQKENI. The CDR3 runs to 15 residues. Trimming took 3 bases from V and 5 from J, leaving 14 bases between them. CDR3 nucleotides: TGTGCCAGCTCACCGCGCCGGGGACGAGACAATGAGCAGTTCTTC. Its translation: CASSPRRGRDNEQFF.

This clone is a singleton in its sample. The chain has TRBV5-1 and TRBJ2-1, with 7 bases lining up with TRBD1. The germline V gene encodes CDR1 SGHRS and CDR2 YFSETQ. V shed 0 bases, J shed 10 bases, and the junction held 4 bases outside the gene matches. This CDR3 comprises 13 residues. In nucleotides, the CDR3 is TGCGCCAGCAGCTTGGGCAGGGGACAGGAGCAGTTCTTC. Protein: CASSLGRGQEQFF.

This clone was observed a single time. The CDR3 bases are TGTGCCAGCAGTTCCCCCGGGACCATCTCCTACAATGAGCAGTTCTTC. This encodes CASSSPGTISYNEQFF. This rearrangement joins TRBV7-6 to TRBJ2-1; D may match TRBD1 or TRBD2 (5 bases each). The CDR3 length is 16 residues. V lost 6 bases and J lost 0, with 15 bases in between. Germline V CDR1 and CDR2: SGHVS, FNYEAQ.

This chain links TRBV6-5 with TRBJ2-2; tentatively, D is TRBD2 (6 bases). The germline V and J ends were trimmed by 4 bases and 6 bases, with 15 bases remaining between them. CDR1 and CDR2 (germline): MNHEY, SVGAGI. The CDR3 is 15 residues long. The CDR3 DNA reads as TGTGCCAGCAGTTCCCTAGCAGGAGGGGCCGGGGAGCTGTTTTTT. Protein product: CASSSLAGGAGELFF.

This chain uses TRBV18 with TRBJ2-3; 12 bases fit TRBD2. In germline, CDR1 is KGHSH, CDR2 LQKENI. CDR3 length equals 15 residues. V dropped 3 bases and J dropped 4; count of bases not matched to a gene: 2. CDR3 bases: TGTGCCAGCTCACCGACTAGCGGGAGTCCAGATACGCAGTATTTT. Residues: CASSPTSGSPDTQYF.

The V gene is TRBV18, the J gene TRBJ2-1; maybe TRBD1 (5 bases). The CDR3 is 14 residues long. Trimming took 3 bases from V and 3 from J, leaving 9 bases between them. Germline V CDR1 and CDR2: KGHSH, LQKENI. CDR3 region: CASSPQTDYNEQFF. In nucleotides, the CDR3 is TGTGCCAGCTCACCTCAGACAGACTACAATGAGCAGTTCTTC.

The rearrangement links TRBV19 to TRBJ2-5; TRBD1 matches at 8 bases. In germline, CDR1 is LNHDA, CDR2 SQIVND (reference sequence). The CDR3 spans 17 residues. V trimming: 3 bases; J trimming: 4 bases; junction bases outside the gene matches: 13. The CDR3 DNA is TGTGCCAGTAGTATTGGGGTTGGACAGGGTGGTGGAGAGACCCAGTACTTC. Its protein is CASSIGVGQGGGETQYF.

This chain's CDR3 is CASSLEQGAREQYF. In nucleotides, the CDR3 is TGTGCCAGCAGCTTGGAACAGGGGGCACGCGAGCAGTACTTC. The chain is built from TRBV5-4 and TRBJ2-7; TRBD1 agrees at 9 bases. V dropped 0 bases and J dropped 6; count of bases not matched to a gene: 4. From germline, CDR1 is SGHNT and CDR2 YYREEE (reference sequence). This CDR3 comprises 14 residues.

J is TRBJ2-6 and V is TRBV4-1, with D maybe TRBD2 (5 bases). The germline V gene encodes CDR1 MGHRA and CDR2 YSYEKL. V lost 0 bases to trimming and J lost 12 bases, with 21 bases between them. There are 17 residues in the CDR3. In DNA, the CDR3 is TGCGCCAGCAGCCAAGAGTTCGAACCTAGCATCGACGCCGTCCTGACTTTC. Translating it yields CASSQEFEPSIDAVLTF.

The rearrangement uses TRBV5-4 and TRBJ2-5; the match to TRBD2 covers 12 bases. CDR3 length: 15 residues. Per germline, CDR1 SGHNT and CDR2 YYREEE (reference sequence). V lost 5 bases and J lost 4; bases outside the gene matches: 6. CDR3 region: CASSLAGGMGETQYF. Here the CDR3 DNA reads TGTGCCAGCAGTCTAGCGGGAGGGATGGGAGAGACCCAGTACTTC.

The chain combines TRBV19 with TRBJ2-1; D unclear. V gave up 7 bases and J gave up 7 bases, with 14 bases separating them. Germline-derived CDR1 and CDR2 are LNHDA and SQIVND (reference sequence). This CDR3 is 13 amino acids long. CDR3 protein: CASTRAWANEQFF. The CDR3 bases are TGTGCCAGTACAAGGGCGTGGGCAAATGAGCAGTTCTTC.

In this sample, this clone turned up once. This chain joins TRBV5-4 and TRBJ2-5; D perhaps matches TRBD2 (6 bases). The CDR3 sequence is 14 residues long. Trimming shortened V by 4 bases and J by 5 bases, and 15 bases separated the two germline ends. The germline V gene encodes CDR1 SGHNT and CDR2 YYREEE (reference sequence). The CDR3 DNA is TGTGCCAGCAGCCCAGTGTCAGGGAGGGAGACCCAGTACTTC. Protein sequence: CASSPVSGRETQYF.

The V call is TRBV5-1, the J call TRBJ1-1; 9 bases align to TRBD1. Germline CDR1 is SGHRS and CDR2 is YFSETQ. The length of the CDR3 is 13 residues. The V gene end was trimmed by 4 bases and the J gene end by 3 bases; junction bases not matched to a gene: 1. CDR3 bases: TGCGCCAGCAGCCGGGACAGGGACACTGAAGCTTTCTTT. Translated: CASSRDRDTEAFF.

V and J are TRBV28 and TRBJ1-1; D unclear. V was shortened by 8 bases and J by 1 base, with 20 bases between the two germline ends. Germline CDR1 is MDHEN and CDR2 is SYDVKM. The length of the CDR3 is 16 residues. The CDR3 spells CASPAPVPGQNTEAFF. Written as DNA, the CDR3 is TGTGCCAGCCCGGCGCCCGTACCGGGCCAGAACACTGAAGCTTTCTTT.